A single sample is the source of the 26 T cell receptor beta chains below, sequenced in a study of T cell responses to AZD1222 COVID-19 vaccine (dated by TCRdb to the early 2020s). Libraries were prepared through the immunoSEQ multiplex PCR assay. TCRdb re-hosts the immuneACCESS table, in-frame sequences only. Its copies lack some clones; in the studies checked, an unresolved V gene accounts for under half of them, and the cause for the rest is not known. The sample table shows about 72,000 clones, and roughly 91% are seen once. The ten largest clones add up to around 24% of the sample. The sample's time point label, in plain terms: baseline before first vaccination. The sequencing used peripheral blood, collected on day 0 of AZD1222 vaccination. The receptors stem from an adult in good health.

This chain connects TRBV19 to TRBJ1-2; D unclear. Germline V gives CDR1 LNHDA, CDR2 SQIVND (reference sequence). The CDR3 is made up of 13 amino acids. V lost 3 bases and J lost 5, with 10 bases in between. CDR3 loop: CASSMGIRYGYTF. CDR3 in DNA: TGTGCCAGTAGTATGGGCATCAGATATGGCTACACCTTC. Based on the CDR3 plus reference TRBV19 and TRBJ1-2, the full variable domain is DGGITQSPKYLFRKEGQNVTLSCEQNLNHDAMYWYRQDPGQGLRLIYYSQIVNDFQKGDIAEGYSVSREKKESFPLTVTSAQKNPTAFYLCASSMGIRYGYTFGSGTRLTVV.

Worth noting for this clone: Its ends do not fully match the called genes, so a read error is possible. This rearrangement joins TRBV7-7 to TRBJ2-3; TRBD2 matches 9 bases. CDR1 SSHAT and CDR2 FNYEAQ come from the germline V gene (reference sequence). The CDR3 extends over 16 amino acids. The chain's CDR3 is CASSPGLAGNTDTQYF. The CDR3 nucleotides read TGTGCTAGCAGCCCAGGCCTAGCGGGGAACACAGATACGCAGTATTTT.

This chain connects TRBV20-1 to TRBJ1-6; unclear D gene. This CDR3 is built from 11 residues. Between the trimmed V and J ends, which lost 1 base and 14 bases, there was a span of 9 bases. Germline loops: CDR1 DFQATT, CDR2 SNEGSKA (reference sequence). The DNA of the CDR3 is TGCAGTGCTAGAGCCCCGTCTTCCCTCCACTTT. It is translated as CSARAPSSLHF.

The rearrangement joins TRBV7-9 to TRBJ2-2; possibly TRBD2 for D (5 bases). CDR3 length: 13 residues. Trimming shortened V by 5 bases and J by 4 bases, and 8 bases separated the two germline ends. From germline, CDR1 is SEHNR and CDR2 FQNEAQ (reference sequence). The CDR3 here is CASSLEGTGELFF. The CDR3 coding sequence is TGTGCCAGCAGCCTTGAGGGCACCGGGGAGCTGTTTTTT. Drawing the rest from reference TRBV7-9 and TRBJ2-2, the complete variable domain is DTGVSQNPRHKITKRGQNVTFRCDPISEHNRLYWYRQTLGQGPEFLTYFQNEAQLEKSRLLSDRFSAERPKGSFSTLEIQRTEQGDSAMYLCASSLEGTGELFFGEGSRLTVL.

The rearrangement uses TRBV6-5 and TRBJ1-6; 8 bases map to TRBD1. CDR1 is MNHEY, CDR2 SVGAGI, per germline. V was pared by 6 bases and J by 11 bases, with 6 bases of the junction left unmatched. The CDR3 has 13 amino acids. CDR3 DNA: TGTGCCAGCAGCCGGGACAGGAGTGCACCCCTCCACTTT. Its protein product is CASSRDRSAPLHF.

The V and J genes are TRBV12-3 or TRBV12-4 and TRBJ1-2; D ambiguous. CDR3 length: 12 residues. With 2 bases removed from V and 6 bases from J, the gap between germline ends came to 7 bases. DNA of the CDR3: TGTGCCAGCAGTTTAAGGCAGGATGGCTACACCTTC. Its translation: CASSLRQDGYTF.

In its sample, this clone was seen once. The CDR3 here is CASSAGPRRTEAFF. In nucleotides, the CDR3 is TGTGCCAGCAGCGCAGGCCCACGGAGGACTGAAGCTTTCTTT. V usage is TRBV7-2 and J usage is TRBJ1-1; no reliable D call. The CDR3 is made up of 14 amino acids. The V gene lost 5 bases and the J gene lost 5 bases, with 15 bases spanning the gap. CDR1 is SGHTA and CDR2 is FQGNSA in the germline V gene. The full variable domain, with the rest looked up from reference TRBV7-2 and TRBJ1-1, is GAGVSQSPSNKVTEKGKDVELRCDPISGHTALYWYRQSLGQGLEFLIYFQGNSAPDKSGLPSDRFSAERTGGSVSTLTIQRTQQEDSAVYLCASSAGPRRTEAFFGQGTRLTVV.

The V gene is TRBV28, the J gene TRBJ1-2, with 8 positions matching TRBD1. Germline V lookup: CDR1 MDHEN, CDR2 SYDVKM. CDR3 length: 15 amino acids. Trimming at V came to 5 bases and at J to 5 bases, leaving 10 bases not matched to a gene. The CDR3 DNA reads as TGTGCCAGCAGTCTCTCGGACAGGGCGGGATATGGCTACACCTTC. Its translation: CASSLSDRAGYGYTF.

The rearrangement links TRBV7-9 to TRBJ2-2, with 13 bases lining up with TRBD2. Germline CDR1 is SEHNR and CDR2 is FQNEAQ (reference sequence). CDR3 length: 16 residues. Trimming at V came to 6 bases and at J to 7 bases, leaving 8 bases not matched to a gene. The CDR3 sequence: CASSELAGGPHGELFF. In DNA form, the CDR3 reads TGTGCCAGCAGTGAACTAGCGGGGGGGCCCCACGGGGAGCTGTTTTTT.

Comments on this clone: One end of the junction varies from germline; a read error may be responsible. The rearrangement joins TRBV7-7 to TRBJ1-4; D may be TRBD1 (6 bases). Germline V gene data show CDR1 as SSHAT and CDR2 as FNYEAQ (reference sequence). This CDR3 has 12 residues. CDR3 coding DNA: TGTGCTAGCAGCTGGGGACACGAAAAACTGTTTTTT. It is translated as CASSWGHEKLFF. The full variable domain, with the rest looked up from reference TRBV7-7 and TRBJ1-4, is GAGVSQSPRYKVTKRGQDVTLRCDPISSHATLYWYQQALGQGPEFLTYFNYEAQPDKSGLPSDRFSAERPEGSISTLTIQRTEQRDSAMYRCASSWGHEKLFFGSGTQLSVL.

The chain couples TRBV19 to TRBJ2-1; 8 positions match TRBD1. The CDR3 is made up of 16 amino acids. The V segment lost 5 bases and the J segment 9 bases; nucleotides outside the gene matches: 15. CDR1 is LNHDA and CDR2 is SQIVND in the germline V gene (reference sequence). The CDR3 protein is CASSFGRTGLRGEQFF. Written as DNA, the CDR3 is TGTGCCAGTAGTTTTGGCCGGACAGGGCTACGCGGTGAGCAGTTCTTC.

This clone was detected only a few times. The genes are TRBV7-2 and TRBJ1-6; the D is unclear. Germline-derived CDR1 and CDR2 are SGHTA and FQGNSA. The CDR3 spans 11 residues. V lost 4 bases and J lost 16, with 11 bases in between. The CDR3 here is CASSSFNSLHF. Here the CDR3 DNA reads TGTGCCAGCAGCTCGTTTAACTCACTCCACTTT.

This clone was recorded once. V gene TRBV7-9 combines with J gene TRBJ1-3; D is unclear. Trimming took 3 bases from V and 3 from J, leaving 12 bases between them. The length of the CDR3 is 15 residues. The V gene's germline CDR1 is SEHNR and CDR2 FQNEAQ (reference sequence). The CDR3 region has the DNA TGTGCCAGCAGCTTTGGTCCAGCGGGTGGAAACACCATATATTTT. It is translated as CASSFGPAGGNTIYF.

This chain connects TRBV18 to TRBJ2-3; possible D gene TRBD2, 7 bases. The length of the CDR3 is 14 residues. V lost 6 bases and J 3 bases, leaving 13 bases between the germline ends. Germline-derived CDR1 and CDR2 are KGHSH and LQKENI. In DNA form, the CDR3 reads TGTGCCAGCTCTCACGGGGGGCGGACAGATACGCAGTATTTT. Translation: CASSHGGRTDTQYF.

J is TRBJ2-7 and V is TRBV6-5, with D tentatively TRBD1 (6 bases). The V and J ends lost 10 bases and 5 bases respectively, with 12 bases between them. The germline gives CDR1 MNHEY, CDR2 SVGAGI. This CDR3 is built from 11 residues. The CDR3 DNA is TGTGCCACGACCAGGGACAACGAGCAGTACTTC. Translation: CATTRDNEQYF.

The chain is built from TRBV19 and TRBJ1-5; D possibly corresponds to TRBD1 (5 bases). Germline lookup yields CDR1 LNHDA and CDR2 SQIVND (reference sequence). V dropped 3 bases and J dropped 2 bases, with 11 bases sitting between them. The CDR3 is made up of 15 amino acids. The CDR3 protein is CASSMVGAGNQPQHF. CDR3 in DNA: TGTGCCAGTAGTATGGTCGGGGCCGGCAATCAGCCCCAGCATTTT.

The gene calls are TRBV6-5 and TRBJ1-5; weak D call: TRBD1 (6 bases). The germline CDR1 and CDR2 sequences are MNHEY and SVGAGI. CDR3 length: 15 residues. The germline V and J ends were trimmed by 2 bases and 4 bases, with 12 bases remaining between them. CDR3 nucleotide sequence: TGTGCCAGCAGTTACGGGGGCCTCGGGAATCAGCCCCAGCATTTT. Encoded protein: CASSYGGLGNQPQHF.

The CDR3 region is CAIGLGGFMAAQYF. The CDR3 coding sequence is TGTGCCATCGGACTAGGTGGTTTTATGGCTGCGCAGTATTTT. The chain carries TRBV2 and TRBJ2-3, with 7 bases that match TRBD2. Unmatched junction bases numbered 17, after V lost 10 bases and J lost 10 bases. Germline CDR1 and CDR2: SNHLY and FYNNEI. The CDR3 spans 14 residues.

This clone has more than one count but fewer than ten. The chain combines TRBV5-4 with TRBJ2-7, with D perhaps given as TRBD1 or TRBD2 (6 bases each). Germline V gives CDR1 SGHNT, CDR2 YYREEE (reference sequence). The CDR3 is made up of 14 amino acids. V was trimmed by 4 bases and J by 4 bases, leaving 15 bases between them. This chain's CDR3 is CASSRGTKFYEQYF. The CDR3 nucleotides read TGTGCCAGCAGCCGCGGGACAAAATTTTACGAGCAGTACTTC.

CDR3 DNA: TGTGCCAGCAGCCGAAACAGGGGGCCAGAGACCCAGTACTTC. It is translated as CASSRNRGPETQYF. The rearrangement joins TRBV9 to TRBJ2-5; 9 bases are shared with TRBD1. The CDR3 covers 14 residues. The germline V gene encodes CDR1 SGDLS and CDR2 YYNGEE. V shed 4 bases and J 4 bases; nucleotides not matched to a gene: 5.

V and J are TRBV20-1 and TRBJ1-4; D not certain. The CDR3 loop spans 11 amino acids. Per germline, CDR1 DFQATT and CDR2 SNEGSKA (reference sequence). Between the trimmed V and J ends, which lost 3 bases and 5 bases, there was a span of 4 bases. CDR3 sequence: CSARRNEKLFF. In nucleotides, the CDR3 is TGCAGTGCTAGGCGAAATGAAAAACTGTTTTTT.

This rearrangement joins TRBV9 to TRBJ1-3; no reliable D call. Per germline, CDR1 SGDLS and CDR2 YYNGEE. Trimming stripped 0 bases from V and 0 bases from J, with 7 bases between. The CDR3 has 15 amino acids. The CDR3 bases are TGTGCCAGCAGCGTAGACAGCCACTCTGGAAACACCATATATTTT. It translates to CASSVDSHSGNTIYF.

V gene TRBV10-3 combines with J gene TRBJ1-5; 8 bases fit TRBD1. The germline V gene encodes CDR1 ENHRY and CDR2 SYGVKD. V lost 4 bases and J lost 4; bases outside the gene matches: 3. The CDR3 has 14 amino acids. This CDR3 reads CAISGRQGNQPQHF. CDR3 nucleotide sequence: TGTGCCATCAGTGGGAGACAGGGGAATCAGCCCCAGCATTTT.

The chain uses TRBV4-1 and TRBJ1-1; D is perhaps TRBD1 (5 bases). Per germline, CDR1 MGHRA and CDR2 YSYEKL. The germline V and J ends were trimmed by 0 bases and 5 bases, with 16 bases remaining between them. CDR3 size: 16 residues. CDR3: CASSQELWGVRTEAFF. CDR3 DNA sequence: TGCGCCAGCAGCCAAGAACTATGGGGGGTTCGGACTGAAGCTTTCTTT.

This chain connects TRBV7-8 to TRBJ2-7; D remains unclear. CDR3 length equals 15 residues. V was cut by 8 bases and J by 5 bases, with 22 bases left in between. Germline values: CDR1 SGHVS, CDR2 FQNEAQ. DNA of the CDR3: TGTGCCAGCGGGCTGTACAGATTCGGCTTCAACGAGCAGTACTTC. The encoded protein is CASGLYRFGFNEQYF.

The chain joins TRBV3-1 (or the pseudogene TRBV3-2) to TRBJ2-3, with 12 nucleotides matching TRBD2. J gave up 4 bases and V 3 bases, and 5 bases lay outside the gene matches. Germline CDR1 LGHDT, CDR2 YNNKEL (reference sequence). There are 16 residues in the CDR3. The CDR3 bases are TGTGCCAGCAGCCATCTGGCTAGCGGGGGGGCAGATACGCAGTATTTT. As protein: CASSHLASGGADTQYF.